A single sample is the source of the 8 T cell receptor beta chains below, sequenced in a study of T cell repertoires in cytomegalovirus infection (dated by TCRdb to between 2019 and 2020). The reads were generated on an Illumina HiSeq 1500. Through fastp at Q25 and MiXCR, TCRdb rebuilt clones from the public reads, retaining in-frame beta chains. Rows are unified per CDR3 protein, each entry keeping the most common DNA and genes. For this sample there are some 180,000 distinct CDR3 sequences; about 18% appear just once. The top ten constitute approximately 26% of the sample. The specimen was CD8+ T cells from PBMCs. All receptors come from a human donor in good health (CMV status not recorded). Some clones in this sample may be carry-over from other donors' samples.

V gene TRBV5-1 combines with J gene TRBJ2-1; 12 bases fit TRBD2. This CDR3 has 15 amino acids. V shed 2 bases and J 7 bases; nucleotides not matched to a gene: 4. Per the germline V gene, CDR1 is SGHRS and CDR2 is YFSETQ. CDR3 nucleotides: TGCGCCAGCAGCTTCCTAGCGGGGGGGCATAATGAGCAGTTCTTC. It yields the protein CASSFLAGGHNEQFF.

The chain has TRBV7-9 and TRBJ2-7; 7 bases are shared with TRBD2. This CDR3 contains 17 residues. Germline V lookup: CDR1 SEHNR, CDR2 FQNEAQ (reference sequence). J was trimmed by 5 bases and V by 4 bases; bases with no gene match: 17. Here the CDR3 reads CASSSTVGGFISHEQYF. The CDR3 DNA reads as TGTGCCAGCAGCTCCACCGTCGGGGGGTTTATCAGCCACGAGCAGTACTTC.

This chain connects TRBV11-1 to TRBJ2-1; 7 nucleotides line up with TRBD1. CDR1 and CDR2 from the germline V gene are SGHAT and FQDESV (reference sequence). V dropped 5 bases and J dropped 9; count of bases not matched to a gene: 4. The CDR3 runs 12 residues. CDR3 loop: CASSHDRAEQFF. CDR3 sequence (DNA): TGTGCCAGCAGCCATGACAGGGCTGAGCAGTTCTTC.

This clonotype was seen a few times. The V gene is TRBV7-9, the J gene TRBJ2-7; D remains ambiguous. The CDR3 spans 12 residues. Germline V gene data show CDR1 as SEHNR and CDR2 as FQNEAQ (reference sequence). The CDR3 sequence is CVTGGLSYEQYF. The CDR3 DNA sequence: TGTGTCACGGGCGGCCTCTCCTACGAGCAGTACTTC. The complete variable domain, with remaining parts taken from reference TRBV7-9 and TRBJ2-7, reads DTGVSQNPRHKITKRGQNVTFRCDPISEHNRLYWYRQTLGQGPEFLTYFQNEAQLEKSRLLSDRFSAERPKGSFSTLEIQRTEQGDSAMYLCVTGGLSYEQYFGPGTRLTVT.

The CDR3: CASSPHRQVETEAFF. The CDR3 DNA reads TGTGCCAGCAGCCCCCACCGACAGGTAGAGACTGAAGCTTTCTTT. This rearrangement joins TRBV7-2 to TRBJ1-1, with D possibly matching TRBD1 (6 bases). CDR1 and CDR2 from the germline V gene are SGHTA and FQGNSA. Trimming cost V 5 bases and J 5 bases, with 18 bases left between them. The CDR3 is 15 residues long.

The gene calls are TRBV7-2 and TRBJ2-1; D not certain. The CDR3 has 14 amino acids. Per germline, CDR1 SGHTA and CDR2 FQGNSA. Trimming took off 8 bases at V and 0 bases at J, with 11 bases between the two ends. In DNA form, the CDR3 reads TGTGCCAGCGACCGGCTTAACTCCTACAATGAGCAGTTCTTC. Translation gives CASDRLNSYNEQFF.

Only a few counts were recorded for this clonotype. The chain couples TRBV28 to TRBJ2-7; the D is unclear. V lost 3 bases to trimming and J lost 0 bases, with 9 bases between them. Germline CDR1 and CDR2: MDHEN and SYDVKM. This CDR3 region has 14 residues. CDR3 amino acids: CASSLGRFSYEQYF. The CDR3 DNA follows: TGTGCCAGCAGTTTGGGCAGGTTCTCCTACGAGCAGTACTTC.

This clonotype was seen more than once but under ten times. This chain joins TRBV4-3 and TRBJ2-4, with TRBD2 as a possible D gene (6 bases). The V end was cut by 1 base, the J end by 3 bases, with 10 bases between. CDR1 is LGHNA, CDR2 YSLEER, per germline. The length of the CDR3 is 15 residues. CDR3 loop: CASSQVAGGKNIQYF. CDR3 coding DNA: TGCGCCAGCAGCCAAGTGGCCGGGGGCAAAAACATTCAGTACTTC.